This entry lists 18 T cell receptor beta chains sequenced from one sample in a study of T and B cells in COVID-19 patients. BIOMED2 TRB-A/B primer pools were used in multiplex TRB PCR. In TCRdb, the multiplex PCR reads were re-called with MiXCR into one record per CDR3 protein. The sample shows around 21,000 distinct CDR3 sequences, approximately 30% of them seen only once. Each TRB amplification used 250-500 ng of genomic DNA from blood. What was sequenced was blood. The origin of the receptors is a human donor who had recovered from COVID-19.

This clonotype was counted at least ten times. The gene calls are TRBV6-5 and TRBJ2-3, with 7 positions matching TRBD1. The germline V gene has CDR1 MNHEY and CDR2 SVGAGI. This CDR3 has 14 amino acids. V lost 7 bases and J lost 0; bases outside the gene matches: 4. The CDR3 is CASKTGSSTDTQYF. Here the CDR3 DNA reads TGTGCCAGCAAGACAGGGTCGAGCACAGATACGCAGTATTTT.

J is TRBJ2-3 and V is TRBV20-1; no reliable D call. The CDR3 has 14 residues. Trimming shortened V by 1 base and J by 4 bases, and 12 bases separated the two germline ends. The V gene's germline CDR1 is DFQATT and CDR2 SNEGSKA (reference sequence). The CDR3 sequence is CSARGVVWADTQYF. In DNA form, the CDR3 reads TGCAGTGCTAGAGGTGTGGTGTGGGCAGATACGCAGTATTTT.

This clonotype showed up many times. The chain employs TRBV12-3 or TRBV12-4 and TRBJ2-3, with D possibly matching TRBD2 (5 bases). This CDR3 comprises 11 residues. V was pared by 8 bases and J by 3 bases, with 6 bases between. CDR3 sequence: CASQRTDTQYF. As DNA, the CDR3 is TGTGCCAGCCAGCGGACAGATACGCAGTATTTT.

By proportion, this clonotype is medium-sized (0.01 to 0.1%). V gene TRBV6-5 combines with J gene TRBJ2-5; tentatively, D is TRBD1 or TRBD2 (5 bases each). V shed 0 bases and J shed 5 bases, with 16 bases lying between them. Germline CDR1 and CDR2: MNHEY and SVGAGI. The CDR3 has 16 amino acids. CDR3 nucleotides: TGTGCCAGCAGTTACTCGGGACCCACCTTAGGGGAGACCCAGTACTTC. Protein sequence: CASSYSGPTLGETQYF.

The chain carries TRBV10-3 and TRBJ1-2, with 12 bases lining up with TRBD1. The CDR3 consists of 17 residues. Trimming cost V 2 bases and J 0 bases; bases outside gene matches: 4. CDR1 is ENHRY and CDR2 is SYGVKD in the germline V gene. Here the CDR3 reads CAISEGTGGSSNYGYTF. The CDR3 DNA follows: TGTGCCATCAGTGAGGGGACAGGGGGCTCTTCTAACTATGGCTACACCTTC.

The genes are TRBV6-5 and TRBJ2-3; 10 positions match TRBD1. The CDR3 covers 15 residues. Germline V gene lookup returns CDR1 MNHEY and CDR2 SVGAGI. J lost 4 bases, V lost 3 bases, and 4 bases had no gene match. The CDR3 DNA reads as TGTGCCAGCAGTTATCGGACAGGGGGTTCAGATACGCAGTATTTT. It is translated as CASSYRTGGSDTQYF.

The CDR3 is CASSSGWTNTGELFF. The CDR3 nucleotides read TGTGCCAGCAGTTCAGGGTGGACGAACACCGGGGAGCTGTTTTTT. The V call is TRBV28, the J call TRBJ2-2, with D possibly TRBD1 on 5 matching bases. Germline V gives CDR1 MDHEN, CDR2 SYDVKM. V was cut by 4 bases and J by 0 bases, with 9 bases left in between. The CDR3 runs to 15 residues.

This clonotype was picked up many times. V is TRBV27 and J is TRBJ1-5; D is ambiguous. The CDR3 sequence is 14 residues long. CDR1 and CDR2 (germline): MNHEY, SMNVEV (reference sequence). Trimming removed 3 bases from V and 4 bases from J, with 10 bases in between. The CDR3 region has the DNA TGTGCCAGCAGTTTTCTGGGCAGTAATCAGCCCCAGCATTTT. Its translation is CASSFLGSNQPQHF.

The chain combines TRBV10-3 with TRBJ1-1; TRBD1 might be the D (6 bases). The V gene lost 0 bases and the J gene lost 1 base, with 12 bases spanning the gap. The CDR3 is 16 amino acids. The germline CDR1 and CDR2 sequences are ENHRY and SYGVKD. CDR3 sequence reads: CAISESGSGANTEAFF. CDR3 bases: TGTGCCATCAGTGAGTCAGGGTCGGGGGCGAACACTGAAGCTTTCTTT.

This clonotype is medium-sized. The rearrangement links TRBV11-3 to TRBJ1-1, with unresolved D. Germline V gives CDR1 SGHNT, CDR2 YENEEA. The CDR3 consists of 16 residues. The V gene lost 0 bases and the J gene lost 0 bases, with 11 bases spanning the gap. CDR3 amino acids: CASSLDLAAMNTEAFF. The CDR3 nucleotides read TGTGCCAGCAGCTTAGATCTGGCAGCTATGAACACTGAAGCTTTCTTT.

The chain employs TRBV5-4 and TRBJ2-2; tentative D call: TRBD1 (6 bases). The CDR3 extends over 17 amino acids. V gave up 4 bases and J gave up 1 base, with 17 bases separating them. Germline CDR1 SGHNT, CDR2 YYREEE (reference sequence). The CDR3 nucleotides are TGTGCCAGCAGCAAGCGGCCGGGACACCTGAACACCGGGGAGCTGTTTTTT. Translated, it gives CASSKRPGHLNTGELFF.

This clonotype has only a few counts. This chain connects TRBV5-4 to TRBJ1-1; D remains unclear. V was cut by 0 bases and J by 0 bases, with 6 bases left in between. The CDR3 covers 14 residues. Germline V gene sequence: CDR1 SGHNT, CDR2 YYREEE (reference sequence). The CDR3 region is CASSLDRLNTEAFF. The CDR3 coding sequence is TGTGCCAGCAGCTTGGATAGGCTGAACACTGAAGCTTTCTTT.

This clonotype was counted at least ten times. V gene TRBV19 combines with J gene TRBJ1-3; the match to TRBD1 covers 7 bases. There are 14 residues in the CDR3. The V segment lost 6 bases and the J segment 3 bases; nucleotides outside the gene matches: 5. Germline values: CDR1 LNHDA, CDR2 SQIVND (reference sequence). The CDR3 protein is CASSRGLDGNTIYF. CDR3 coding DNA: TGTGCCAGTAGCAGGGGGTTAGATGGAAACACCATATATTTT.

By sample fraction, this clonotype is medium-sized. The chain uses TRBV18 and TRBJ2-1, with 10 bases matching TRBD2. CDR3 length equals 17 residues. J lost 5 bases, V lost 3 bases, and 10 bases had no gene match. CDR1 and CDR2 (germline): KGHSH, LQKENI. In DNA form, the CDR3 reads TGTGCCAGCTCACCGACGGTAGCGGGGGGAGGAAACAATGAGCAGTTCTTC. This gives the protein CASSPTVAGGGNNEQFF.

The table lists this clonotype with many counts. The J gene is TRBJ1-2, the V gene TRBV18, with no clear D. The CDR3 totals 12 residues. Trimming took off 2 bases at V and 8 bases at J, with 9 bases between the two ends. Germline CDR1 KGHSH, CDR2 LQKENI. As DNA, the CDR3 is TGTGCCAGCTCACCAGGGGAGGCCGGCTACACCTTC. Protein: CASSPGEAGYTF.

To note about this clonotype: The final CDR3 position lacks the conserved phenylalanine or tryptophan, pointing to a likely read error. V is TRBV5-5 and J is TRBJ1-4; D is undetermined. CDR3 size: 13 residues. The germline CDR1 and CDR2 sequences are SGHKS and YYEKEE (reference sequence). In DNA form, the CDR3 reads TGCGCCAGCAGCTTGGCCGGGGATGAAAAACTGTTTATT. It is translated as CASSLAGDEKLFI.

This clonotype is medium-sized by share. The chain uses TRBV11-3 and TRBJ2-1, with D maybe TRBD2 (6 bases). The germline V gene encodes CDR1 SGHNT and CDR2 YENEEA. The CDR3 loop spans 16 amino acids. Deletions cut 0 bases from V and 6 bases from J, with 15 bases between. CDR3 sequence: CASSLEWGVSGNEQFF. CDR3 coding DNA: TGTGCCAGCAGCTTAGAATGGGGGGTAAGCGGCAATGAGCAGTTCTTC.

This clonotype was seen a handful of times. V is TRBV15 and J is TRBJ2-5; D is perhaps TRBD1 or TRBD2 (7 bases each). V was shortened by 3 bases and J by 4 bases, with 15 bases between the two germline ends. The CDR3 is 15 amino acids. Per the germline V gene, CDR1 is LNHNV and CDR2 is YYDKDF (reference sequence). The chain's CDR3 is CATSSVRGGAETQYF. CDR3 nucleotides: TGTGCCACCAGCAGTGTCAGGGGGGGAGCAGAGACCCAGTACTTC.